This paragraph reports one TCR beta chain. This entry comes from a study of cytomegalovirus exposure and HLA in healthy donors. Germline assignment: CDR1 MNHEY and CDR2 SMNVEV (reference sequence). V was pared by 0 bases and J by 7 bases, with 3 bases of the junction left unmatched. This CDR3 has 14 amino acids. Libraries were prepared by immunoSEQ multiplex PCR; TCRdb keeps only in-frame clonotypes and omits some of them. The top ten clones hold approximately 12% of a sample with a few hundred thousand clones, roughly 84% of them seen once. The material sequenced was PBMCs. The receptor was isolated from a man aged 18-30 years in good health and CMV-seropositive. The chain recombines TRBV27 with TRBJ1-2; 9 nucleotides match TRBD1. CDR3 nucleotide sequence: TGTGCCAGCAGTTTATCGTCGACAGGGGGTGGCTACACCTTC. This codes for CASSLSSTGGGYTF.